A selection of T cell receptor beta chains follows, all from one sample in a study of T cell responses to AZD1222 COVID-19 vaccine. Measured with immunoSEQ multiplex PCR; TCRdb has only the in-frame clones, and not every one. The sample includes about 93,000 clones, around 92% of them seen just once. The sample consisted of peripheral blood, taken on day 0 of MenACWY control vaccination. The receptors stem from an adult in good health. Both conserved end residues are part of each CDR3. Each record gives: clone size, D gene, J gene, V gene, CDR3 DNA, CDR3 protein. A D gene is named only where the DNA matches it firmly. Some rows have no size entry. The others give once, few or many, or a class for an expanded clone.

clone_size: .; d_call: .; j_call: TRBJ1-5; v_call: TRBV12-3/TRBV12-4; cdr3_nt: TGTGCCAGCAGTTCAGAGTCCCAGCCCCAGCATTTT; cdr3_aa: CASSSESQPQHF
clone_size: .; d_call: TRBD1; j_call: TRBJ1-2; v_call: TRBV24-1; cdr3_nt: TGTGCCACCAGTGGGTCAGGGGGCCAGCAGGCTGGCTACACCTTC; cdr3_aa: CATSGSGGQQAGYTF
clone_size: .; d_call: TRBD2; j_call: TRBJ2-3; v_call: TRBV7-9; cdr3_nt: TGTGCCAGCAGCTTATGGATTAGCGGGGGGGCCATAGATACGCAGTATTTT; cdr3_aa: CASSLWISGGAIDTQYF
clone_size: .; d_call: .; j_call: TRBJ1-5; v_call: TRBV10-2; cdr3_nt: TGCGCCAGCAGTGAGTCAACAGGTTGGGGATATAGCAATCAGCCCCAGCATTTT; cdr3_aa: CASSESTGWGYSNQPQHF
clone_size: .; d_call: TRBD2; j_call: TRBJ2-7; v_call: TRBV5-1; cdr3_nt: TGCGCCAGCACTAGCGGTGCCTACGAGCAGTACTTC; cdr3_aa: CASTSGAYEQYF
clone_size: .; d_call: .; j_call: TRBJ1-3; v_call: TRBV4-1; cdr3_nt: TGCGCCAGCAGCCTGATAGGGGACGACACCATATATTTT; cdr3_aa: CASSLIGDDTIYF
clone_size: .; d_call: TRBD1; j_call: TRBJ1-2; v_call: TRBV5-5; cdr3_nt: TGTGCCAGCAGCTTGGGACGGGGACAGGGACTCCCGACTTCTATTGGCTACACCTTC; cdr3_aa: CASSLGRGQGLPTSIGYTF
clone_size: .; d_call: TRBD2; j_call: TRBJ2-7; v_call: TRBV30; cdr3_nt: TGTGCCTGGTCAGGTCCGGGGGGCGAGCAGTACTTC; cdr3_aa: CAWSGPGGEQYF
clone_size: .; d_call: TRBD1; j_call: TRBJ2-7; v_call: TRBV5-4; cdr3_nt: TGTGCCAGCAGCTTGGGGTCGGGGCAGGGGGCTTACGAGCAGTACTTC; cdr3_aa: CASSLGSGQGAYEQYF
clone_size: .; d_call: .; j_call: TRBJ2-7; v_call: TRBV29-1; cdr3_nt: TGCAGCGGGGGGGGCGGCTCCTACGAGCAGTACTTC; cdr3_aa: CSGGGGSYEQYF
clone_size: .; d_call: .; j_call: TRBJ1-4; v_call: TRBV7-2; cdr3_nt: TGTGCCAGCAGCTCCTTTAGCCCTGGGGTACGCGAAAAACTGTTTTTT; cdr3_aa: CASSSFSPGVREKLFF
clone_size: .; d_call: .; j_call: TRBJ1-1; v_call: TRBV19; cdr3_nt: TGTGCCAGTAGTATAGGACGGGCAGTCAACACTGAAGCTTTCTTT; cdr3_aa: CASSIGRAVNTEAFF
clone_size: .; d_call: TRBD1; j_call: TRBJ2-7; v_call: TRBV19; cdr3_nt: TGTGCCAGTAGTCAGACACAGGGGATCAACGAGCAGTACTTC; cdr3_aa: CASSQTQGINEQYF
clone_size: .; d_call: TRBD2; j_call: TRBJ2-3; v_call: TRBV28; cdr3_nt: TGTGCCAGCGGCAATTCCAGGACTAGCCCCACAGATACGCAGTATTTT; cdr3_aa: CASGNSRTSPTDTQYF
clone_size: .; d_call: TRBD1; j_call: TRBJ2-2; v_call: TRBV7-3; cdr3_nt: TGTGCCAGCAGCGCCTCGGCGGGACAGGGGCCCTACTCGAACACCGGGGAGCTGTTTTTT; cdr3_aa: CASSASAGQGPYSNTGELFF
clone_size: .; d_call: .; j_call: TRBJ1-1; v_call: TRBV2; cdr3_nt: TGTGCCAGCAGTAACAGAGTCTACACTGAAGCTTTCTTT; cdr3_aa: CASSNRVYTEAFF
clone_size: .; d_call: TRBD2; j_call: TRBJ2-1; v_call: TRBV6-4; cdr3_nt: TGTGCCAGCAGTGACGAAGGACTAGCGGGGATCAATGAGCAGTTCTTC; cdr3_aa: CASSDEGLAGINEQFF
clone_size: .; d_call: .; j_call: TRBJ1-1; v_call: TRBV5-1; cdr3_nt: TGCGCCAGCAGTCCGGTAGGGGGTAGGAGCACTGAAGCTTTCTTT; cdr3_aa: CASSPVGGRSTEAFF
clone_size: .; d_call: .; j_call: TRBJ1-2; v_call: TRBV21-1; cdr3_nt: TGTGCCAGCGGTACAGGGCCCTATGGCTACACCTTC; cdr3_aa: CASGTGPYGYTF
clone_size: .; d_call: .; j_call: TRBJ1-1; v_call: TRBV9; cdr3_nt: TGTGCCAGCACGCCTGAAGGGGCGGCCACTGAAGCTTTCTTT; cdr3_aa: CASTPEGAATEAFF
clone_size: .; d_call: .; j_call: TRBJ1-3; v_call: TRBV5-4; cdr3_nt: TGTGCCAGCAGCTACGATGGAAACACCATATATTTT; cdr3_aa: CASSYDGNTIYF
clone_size: .; d_call: .; j_call: TRBJ1-2; v_call: TRBV5-6; cdr3_nt: TGTGCCAGCAGCCTCCGTAGTGGGATCAGTGGCTACACCTTC; cdr3_aa: CASSLRSGISGYTF
clone_size: .; d_call: .; j_call: TRBJ1-5; v_call: TRBV12-3/TRBV12-4; cdr3_nt: TGTGCCAGCAGTCGCCAAGGGCCCCAGCATTTT; cdr3_aa: CASSRQGPQHF
clone_size: .; d_call: .; j_call: TRBJ1-1; v_call: TRBV6-2/TRBV6-3; cdr3_nt: TGTGCCAGCAGTTTCAACACAGGGACCACTGAAGCTTTCTTT; cdr3_aa: CASSFNTGTTEAFF
clone_size: .; d_call: .; j_call: TRBJ1-2; v_call: TRBV20-1; cdr3_nt: TGCAGTGCTAGTGAGGGGAACTATGGCTACACCTTC; cdr3_aa: CSASEGNYGYTF
clone_size: .; d_call: TRBD2; j_call: TRBJ2-1; v_call: TRBV6-4; cdr3_nt: TGTGCCAGCAGTGACACCCCTAGCGGGGGTTACAATGAGCAGTTCTTC; cdr3_aa: CASSDTPSGGYNEQFF
clone_size: .; d_call: .; j_call: TRBJ1-2; v_call: TRBV14; cdr3_nt: TGTGCCAGCAGCCCCTCAACATACTATGGCTACACCTTC; cdr3_aa: CASSPSTYYGYTF
clone_size: few; d_call: .; j_call: TRBJ2-7; v_call: TRBV5-5; cdr3_nt: TGTGCCAGCAGCTTGGGATGGAGGAACGAGCAGTACTTC; cdr3_aa: CASSLGWRNEQYF
clone_size: .; d_call: TRBD2; j_call: TRBJ2-2; v_call: TRBV19; cdr3_nt: TGTGCCAGTAGCGGGGGGGCCGGGGAGCTGTTTTTT; cdr3_aa: CASSGGAGELFF
clone_size: .; d_call: TRBD1; j_call: TRBJ1-2; v_call: TRBV18; cdr3_nt: TGTGCCAGCTCACCGGGACAGGGAGTATACGGCTACACCTTC; cdr3_aa: CASSPGQGVYGYTF
clone_size: .; d_call: TRBD1; j_call: TRBJ1-2; v_call: TRBV30; cdr3_nt: TGTGCCTGGGAAGGACAGGGGGCGGGGGTCTATGGCTACACCTTC; cdr3_aa: CAWEGQGAGVYGYTF
clone_size: .; d_call: .; j_call: TRBJ1-2; v_call: TRBV9; cdr3_nt: TGTGCCAGCAGCCGGGACGCGGCTAACTATGGCTACACCTTC; cdr3_aa: CASSRDAANYGYTF
clone_size: .; d_call: .; j_call: TRBJ1-3; v_call: TRBV9; cdr3_nt: TGTGCCAGCAGCGTAGGAGGGACGCACTCTGGAAACACCATATATTTT; cdr3_aa: CASSVGGTHSGNTIYF
clone_size: .; d_call: TRBD1; j_call: TRBJ2-7; v_call: TRBV3-1/TRBV3-2; cdr3_nt: TGTGCCAGCAGCCGTATCCGGGACAGGGGGCACGAGCAGTACTTC; cdr3_aa: CASSRIRDRGHEQYF
clone_size: .; d_call: .; j_call: TRBJ2-3; v_call: TRBV5-4; cdr3_nt: TGTGCCAGCAGCTTGGCGGGGGGCCACGATACGCAGTATTTT; cdr3_aa: CASSLAGGHDTQYF
clone_size: once; d_call: TRBD2; j_call: TRBJ2-5; v_call: TRBV5-6; cdr3_nt: TGTGCCAGCAGCCTGCGGACTAGCGGGGTCCAAGAGACCCAGTACTTC; cdr3_aa: CASSLRTSGVQETQYF
clone_size: .; d_call: TRBD2; j_call: TRBJ2-7; v_call: TRBV5-5; cdr3_nt: TGTGCCAGCAGCTTGGAGACTAGCGGGGCCTACGAGCAGTACTTC; cdr3_aa: CASSLETSGAYEQYF